The 25 T cell receptor beta chains below all came from one sample that was sequenced in a study of regulatory T cells in long-lasting Graves disease. Time point specified: newly diagnosed GD, antithyroid drugs for less than 3 months. PBMC-derived RNA was used for the TCR library. In building TCR beta libraries, iRepertoire HTBI primers were used together with Arm-PCR of CDR3 regions. One entry per CDR3 protein results from TCRdb running MiXCR on the multiplex PCR reads. The sample holds around 400,000 distinct CDR3 sequences, about 15% seen once. Separately, the same data were catalogued under a study of T cells in Graves' hyperthyroidism and ophthalmopathy.

The sample here was peripheral blood mononuclear cells (PBMCs), taken at new diagnosis, from a patient treated with antithyroid drugs. The receptors stem from a woman between 35 and 50 years old with Graves disease.

The DNA for the CDR3 is TGTGCCAGCAGTTTAGTCCAGGGATCTGTTTATGGCTACACCTTC. Protein product: CASSLVQGSVYGYTF. V usage is TRBV28 and J usage is TRBJ1-2, with D maybe TRBD1 (5 bases). The V end lost 2 bases, the J end lost 5 bases, and 15 bases lay between the germline ends. The germline V gene encodes CDR1 MDHEN and CDR2 SYDVKM. The CDR3 is 15 amino acids.

This clonotype was recorded at least ten times. The V call is TRBV30, the J call TRBJ2-3, with no clear D. Trimming pared 3 bases from V and 2 bases from J, leaving 18 bases between. Germline CDR1 GTSNPN, CDR2 SVGIG (reference sequence). This CDR3 is built from 16 residues. The DNA of the CDR3 is TGTGCCTGGAGCTCAGGCAGCCTGCCCTTCACAGATACGCAGTATTTT. Amino acid sequence: CAWSSGSLPFTDTQYF.

At least ten counts were recorded for this clonotype. The V and J genes are TRBV29-1 and TRBJ2-1; 7 bases line up with TRBD2. CDR1 SQVTM and CDR2 ANQGSEA come from the germline V gene. V trimming: 6 bases; J trimming: 3 bases; junction bases outside the gene matches: 5. The CDR3 consists of 13 residues. The CDR3 DNA reads TGCAGCGTACTAGCGCGAGACTACAATGAGCAGTTCTTC. Translated: CSVLARDYNEQFF.

This clonotype was seen many times. The chain is built from TRBV5-1 and TRBJ2-3, with D possibly TRBD2 on 5 matching bases. CDR3 length equals 16 residues. Trimming left V 3 bases short and J 0 bases short, with 14 bases between. Germline V gene lookup returns CDR1 SGHRS and CDR2 YFSETQ. The DNA of the CDR3 is TGCGCCAGCAGCTGGGAGTCGTCTCTAAGCACAGATACGCAGTATTTT. As protein: CASSWESSLSTDTQYF.

V gene TRBV20-1 combines with J gene TRBJ2-3, with TRBD2 as a possible D gene (7 bases). This CDR3 comprises 14 residues. Germline CDR1 and CDR2: DFQATT and SNEGSKA (reference sequence). The germline V and J ends were trimmed by 4 bases and 2 bases, with 13 bases remaining between them. The CDR3 loop reads CSAMGGAFTDTQYF. CDR3 sequence (DNA): TGCAGTGCTATGGGGGGGGCCTTCACAGATACGCAGTATTTT.

The chain employs TRBV3-1 and TRBJ2-3; 13 nucleotides line up with TRBD2. Looked up from germline, CDR1 is LGHDT and CDR2 is YNNKEL (reference sequence). This CDR3 region has 18 residues. V shed 4 bases, J shed 2 bases, and the junction held 9 bases outside the gene matches. CDR3 loop: CASSLAGTSGTVTDTQYF. The CDR3 nucleotides are TGTGCCAGCAGCCTTGCCGGGACTAGCGGGACAGTCACAGATACGCAGTATTTT.

This clonotype was recorded many times. The CDR3 region is CASSVRDNTDTQYF. In nucleotides, the CDR3 is TGTGCCAGCAGCGTCCGGGACAACACAGATACGCAGTATTTT. The V call is TRBV9, the J call TRBJ2-3, with a possible D match to TRBD1 (6 bases). CDR3 length: 14 residues. Trimming removed 2 bases from V and 2 bases from J, with 9 bases in between. Germline V lookup: CDR1 SGDLS, CDR2 YYNGEE.

This chain links TRBV12-3 or TRBV12-4 with TRBJ1-2; 9 bases line up with TRBD1. The CDR3 is 13 amino acids. Germline trimming cut 6 bases from V and 6 bases from J; bases unmatched to any gene: 5. The CDR3, as DNA: TGTGCCAGCAGCCGGGACAGGGCAAATGGCTACACCTTC. Its protein product is CASSRDRANGYTF.

V and J are TRBV10-3 and TRBJ2-1, with 10 bases fitting TRBD2. The CDR3 is 15 residues long. V was pared by 5 bases and J by 7 bases, with 8 bases of the junction left unmatched. The V gene's germline CDR1 is ENHRY and CDR2 SYGVKD. This CDR3 is CAISSLAGEGNEQFF. The CDR3 nucleotides are TGTGCCATCAGTTCCCTAGCGGGAGAGGGTAATGAGCAGTTCTTC.

At least ten counts were recorded for this clonotype. The rearrangement uses TRBV12-3 or TRBV12-4 and TRBJ2-3; tentative D call: TRBD1 (5 bases). Trimming cost V 6 bases and J 13 bases, with 14 bases left between them. The CDR3 length is 11 residues. The CDR3 nucleotides read TGTGCCAGCAGCCCAATGGGCAGGGAGTATTTT. This codes for CASSPMGREYF.

This clonotype has a count of ten or more. The chain recombines TRBV11-2 with TRBJ2-1; D gene uncertain. This CDR3 has 15 amino acids. V was shortened by 5 bases and J by 6 bases, with 17 bases between the two germline ends. Looked up from germline, CDR1 is SGHAT and CDR2 is FQNNGV. CDR3 coding DNA: TGTGCCAGCAGCCCCACGAACTGGGTTGGCAATGAGCAGTTCTTC. This sequence encodes CASSPTNWVGNEQFF.

This clonotype was observed many times. The CDR3 here is CASSPTGAVEYGYTF. CDR3 coding DNA: TGTGCCAGCAGCCCGACAGGAGCAGTAGAATATGGCTACACCTTC. This sequence joins TRBV3-1 and TRBJ1-2, with a weak D call TRBD1 (6 bases). There are 15 residues in the CDR3. Trimming removed 4 bases from V and 5 bases from J, with 17 bases in between. From germline, CDR1 is LGHDT and CDR2 YNNKEL (reference sequence). The variable domain in full, with the rest retrieved from reference TRBV3-1 and TRBJ1-2, is DTAVSQTPKYLVTQMGNDKSIKCEQNLGHDTMYWYKQDSKKFLKIMFSYNNKELIINETVPNRFSPKSPDKAHLNLHINSLELGDSAVYFCASSPTGAVEYGYTFGSGTRLTVV.

In this sample, this clonotype turned up many times. This sequence joins TRBV5-1 and TRBJ1-6; D is possibly TRBD1 (5 bases). The CDR3 has 13 residues. Trimming pared 7 bases from V and 10 bases from J, leaving 15 bases between. The germline V gene encodes CDR1 SGHRS and CDR2 YFSETQ. CDR3 nucleotide sequence: TGCGCCAGCCGGGACTCAAATATCTCACCCCTCCACTTT. Its protein is CASRDSNISPLHF.

This clonotype was recorded many times. The gene calls are TRBV6-1 and TRBJ2-1; no definite D call. This CDR3 comprises 16 residues. Trimming took off 3 bases at V and 2 bases at J, with 14 bases between the two ends. CDR1 is MNHNS, CDR2 SASEGT, per germline. DNA for the CDR3: TGTGCCAGCAGTGATACCGAACTACTTGCCTACAATGAGCAGTTCTTC. Translation gives CASSDTELLAYNEQFF.

This clonotype was detected many times. The chain uses TRBV11-3 and TRBJ1-6; a possible D gene is TRBD1 (6 bases). CDR3 length equals 14 residues. Germline lookup yields CDR1 SGHNT and CDR2 YENEEA. Trimming left V 5 bases short and J 8 bases short, with 13 bases between. The CDR3 region is CASSLQGQDSPLHF. CDR3 sequence (DNA): TGTGCCAGCAGCCTACAGGGACAAGATTCACCCCTCCACTTT. The entire variable domain, with the rest obtained from reference TRBV11-3 and TRBJ1-6, is as follows: EAGVVQSPRYKIIEKKQPVAFWCNPISGHNTLYWYLQNLGQGPELLIRYENEEAVDDSQLPKDRFSAERLKGVDSTLKIQPAELGDSAVYLCASSLQGQDSPLHFGNGTRLTVT.

This clonotype was observed at least ten times. The chain employs TRBV11-2 and TRBJ2-1, with 7 bases identical to TRBD2. The CDR3 is made up of 15 amino acids. After removal of 2 bases from V and 5 bases from J, the junction contained 6 bases not matched to a gene. Germline-derived CDR1 and CDR2 are SGHAT and FQNNGV. The CDR3 reads CASSLRGGRNNEQFF. CDR3 nucleotide sequence: TGTGCCAGCAGCTTACGGGGCGGGAGAAACAATGAGCAGTTCTTC.

This clonotype was found many times. The CDR3 DNA sequence: TGTGCCAGCAGTTATTCAGGGCCACAAGAGACCCAGTACTTC. Its protein product is CASSYSGPQETQYF. The chain uses TRBV6-5 and TRBJ2-5; D perhaps matches TRBD1 (5 bases). Trimming stripped 3 bases from V and 2 bases from J, with 10 bases between. CDR1 and CDR2 from the germline V gene are MNHEY and SVGAGI. The CDR3 runs to 14 residues.

This clonotype was observed many times. CDR3 nucleotide sequence: TGTGCCAGCAGTTTGCGGGACTCCCAAGAGACCCAGTACTTC. Its translation: CASSLRDSQETQYF. The chain is built from TRBV12-3 or TRBV12-4 and TRBJ2-5, with TRBD2 as a possible D gene (6 bases). The length of the CDR3 is 14 residues. The V and J ends lost 3 bases and 1 base respectively, with 9 bases between them.

In its sample, this clonotype was seen a few times. The rearrangement links TRBV20-1 to TRBJ2-5; D unclear. Germline V CDR1 and CDR2: DFQATT, SNEGSKA (reference sequence). The length of the CDR3 is 13 residues. Trimming took 1 base from V and 1 from J, leaving 7 bases between them. CDR3 in amino acids: CSARGVFQETQYF. CDR3 in DNA: TGCAGTGCTAGAGGGGTATTCCAAGAGACCCAGTACTTC.

This clonotype occurred many times. This sequence joins TRBV2 and TRBJ2-7, with 9 bases matching TRBD2. The CDR3 extends over 16 amino acids. Per the germline V gene, CDR1 is SNHLY and CDR2 is FYNNEI. The V and J ends lost 6 bases and 2 bases, in that order; junction bases with no gene match: 11. CDR3 sequence reads: CASRKTSGRPPYEQYF. The DNA for the CDR3 is TGTGCCAGCAGAAAAACTAGCGGGCGGCCGCCCTACGAGCAGTACTTC.

Note on this clonotype: Just one base apart from a much larger clone, this may be a read error. J is TRBJ2-7 and V is TRBV6-1; D is perhaps TRBD2 (7 bases). Looked up from germline, CDR1 is MNHNS and CDR2 is SASEGT. The CDR3 sequence is 17 residues long. V lost 6 bases to trimming and J lost 5 bases, with 26 bases between them. In nucleotides, the CDR3 is TGTGCCAGCAGCCCACTCGGGGGGCGCCGGGGTATGGACGAGCAGTACTTC. Residues: CASSPLGGRRGMDEQYF.

The chain links TRBV6-1 to TRBJ2-3; D unclear. Germline CDR1 reads MNHNS; CDR2 reads SASEGT. The ends were cut back, 5 bases at V and 2 bases at J, with 8 bases in the middle. The length of the CDR3 is 13 residues. This CDR3 is CASSTYHTDTQYF. CDR3 DNA sequence: TGTGCCAGCAGTACTTACCACACAGATACGCAGTATTTT.

The sample holds many counts of this clonotype. The V call is TRBV11-2, the J call TRBJ1-1, with 8 bases fitting TRBD1. This CDR3 has 15 amino acids. Germline CDR1 and CDR2: SGHAT and FQNNGV. V was clipped by 5 bases and J by 0 bases; unmatched bases: 5. In nucleotides, the CDR3 is TGTGCCAGCAGCCAGGGACAGGCAGTGAACACTGAAGCTTTCTTT. Translation gives CASSQGQAVNTEAFF.

Of note for this clonotype: A clone one base away is much larger, so this may be a read error. J is TRBJ2-1 and V is TRBV7-9; 7 nucleotides agree with TRBD2. The CDR3 has 12 amino acids. Germline lookup yields CDR1 SEHNR and CDR2 FQNEAQ (reference sequence). CDR3 coding DNA: TGTGCCAGCAGCGGGAGGGTCTATGAGCAGCTCTTC. This gives the protein CASSGRVYEQLF.

This clonotype was seen only a few times. Being one base from a much bigger clone, this may be a read error. Without the conserved terminal phenylalanine or tryptophan, this CDR3 likely stems from a read error. The rearrangement uses TRBV6-2 or TRBV6-3 and TRBJ2-5; D may be TRBD1 (5 bases). The V end was cut by 0 bases, the J end by 5 bases, with 19 bases between. Germline CDR1 reads MNHEY; CDR2 reads SVGEGT. The CDR3 totals 17 residues. CDR3 sequence reads: CASSYSLGAIPGETQYS. In DNA, the CDR3 is TGTGCCAGCAGTTACTCGTTAGGGGCAATCCCGGGTGAGACCCAGTACTCC.